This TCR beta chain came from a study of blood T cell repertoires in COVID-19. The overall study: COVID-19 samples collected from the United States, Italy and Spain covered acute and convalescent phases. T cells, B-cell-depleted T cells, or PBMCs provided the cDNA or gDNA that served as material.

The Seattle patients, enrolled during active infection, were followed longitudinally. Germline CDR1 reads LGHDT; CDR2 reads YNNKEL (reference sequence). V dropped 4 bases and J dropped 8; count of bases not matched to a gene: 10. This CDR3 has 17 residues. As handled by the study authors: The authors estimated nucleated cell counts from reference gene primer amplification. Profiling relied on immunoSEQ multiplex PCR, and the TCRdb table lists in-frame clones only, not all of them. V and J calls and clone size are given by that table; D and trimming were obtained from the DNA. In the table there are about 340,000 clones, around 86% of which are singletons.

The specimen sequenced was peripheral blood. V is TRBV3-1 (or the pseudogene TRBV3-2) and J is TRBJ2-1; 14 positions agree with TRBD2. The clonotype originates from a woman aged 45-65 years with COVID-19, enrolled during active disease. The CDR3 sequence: CASSRVTSGRVSHEQFF. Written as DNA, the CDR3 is TGTGCCAGCAGCCGAGTGACTAGCGGGAGGGTAAGTCATGAGCAGTTCTTC.